The 24 T cell receptor beta chains listed next were all sequenced from one sample in a study of regulatory T cells in long-lasting Graves disease. The TCR beta library used iRepertoire HTBI primers with Arm-PCR amplification of CDR3. TCRdb re-called the multiplex PCR reads with MiXCR, one entry per CDR3 protein. Of over 300,000 distinct CDR3 sequences listed, 15% are singletons. Time point meaning: newly diagnosed GD, antithyroid drugs for less than 3 months. The authors made the TCR library using RNA they extracted from PBMCs. Here the sequenced sample was peripheral blood mononuclear cells (PBMCs), taken at new diagnosis, from a patient treated with antithyroid drugs. Receptor source: a female donor with Graves disease.

A word on this clonotype: This may be a read error, as it is one base from a much larger clone. The V gene is TRBV7-2, the J gene TRBJ1-2, with D possibly being TRBD1 (5 bases). The CDR3 has 16 amino acids. The V end lost 1 base, the J end lost 0 bases, and 12 bases lay between the germline ends. Germline V gene lookup returns CDR1 SGHTA and CDR2 FQGNSA. The CDR3 DNA reads as TGTGCCAGCAGCTTAGAGAGGTGGGGGACTAACTATGGCTACACCTTC. It yields the protein CASSLERWGTNYGYTF.

This clonotype appeared many times. J is TRBJ2-6 and V is TRBV6-1; D remains unclear. CDR1 and CDR2 (germline): MNHNS, SASEGT. V was shortened by 6 bases and J by 0 bases, with 12 bases between the two germline ends. The CDR3 totals 16 residues. CDR3 sequence: CASRTPQASGANVLTF. DNA of the CDR3: TGTGCCAGCAGGACGCCACAAGCCTCTGGGGCCAACGTCCTGACTTTC.

Of note for this clonotype: A much larger clone sits a single nucleotide away, making a read error possible. The J gene is TRBJ2-1, the V gene TRBV5-1; TRBD1 matches at 7 bases. The CDR3 spans 16 residues. V trimming: 4 bases; J trimming: 6 bases; junction bases outside the gene matches: 13. Germline V CDR1 and CDR2: SGHRS, YFSETQ. The CDR3 nucleotides read TGCGCCAGCAGCCACAAAAACCGGGACAGCCCCAATGAGCAGTTCTTC. Amino acid sequence: CASSHKNRDSPNEQFF.

This chain links TRBV11-1 with TRBJ2-2, with a weak D call TRBD2 (5 bases). V lost 5 bases to trimming and J lost 3 bases, with 13 bases between them. Germline assignment: CDR1 SGHAT and CDR2 FQDESV (reference sequence). The CDR3 contains 15 residues. CDR3 loop: CASSKSGWDTGELFF. CDR3 sequence (DNA): TGTGCCAGCAGCAAGAGCGGTTGGGACACCGGGGAGCTGTTTTTT.

This clonotype came up many times. The chain links TRBV6-2 or TRBV6-3 to TRBJ2-1; TRBD1 matches at 7 bases. CDR1 and CDR2 (germline): MNHEY, SVGEGT. The CDR3 spans 14 residues. V lost 4 bases and J lost 0; bases outside the gene matches: 0. The CDR3 nucleotides are TGTGCCAGCAGTTGGGACAGCTCCTACAATGAGCAGTTCTTC. Its translation is CASSWDSSYNEQFF.

This clonotype was counted many times. The chain uses TRBV3-1 and TRBJ2-1; 7 bases match TRBD2. The CDR3 totals 15 residues. Looked up from germline, CDR1 is LGHDT and CDR2 is YNNKEL (reference sequence). V lost 3 bases and J lost 6; bases outside the gene matches: 8. CDR3 sequence: CASSQAGDSSNEQFF. CDR3 DNA: TGTGCCAGCAGCCAGGCGGGGGATTCCAGCAATGAGCAGTTCTTC.

The chain couples TRBV30 to TRBJ2-2; 9 bases match TRBD1. The CDR3 is 13 residues long. Unmatched junction bases numbered 4, after V lost 5 bases and J lost 6 bases. Germline V gene lookup returns CDR1 GTSNPN and CDR2 SVGIG (reference sequence). The chain's CDR3 is CAWSGQGSGELFF. The CDR3 nucleotides are TGTGCCTGGTCAGGACAGGGGTCCGGGGAGCTGTTTTTT.

This clonotype showed up many times. The chain recombines TRBV4-1 with TRBJ2-3; D is possibly TRBD2 (6 bases). Trimming stripped 4 bases from V and 4 bases from J, with 21 bases between. CDR3 length: 17 residues. Germline V CDR1 and CDR2: MGHRA, YSYEKL. The CDR3 sequence: CASSLLEGRLLADTQYF. CDR3 DNA sequence: TGCGCCAGCAGCCTCCTGGAGGGGCGGCTACTCGCAGATACGCAGTATTTT.

This clonotype was observed many times. The V call is TRBV20-1, the J call TRBJ2-2; the match to TRBD2 covers 10 bases. The CDR3 consists of 15 residues. Germline CDR1 DFQATT, CDR2 SNEGSKA (reference sequence). The ends lost 5 bases at V and 4 bases at J; junction bases unmatched: 7. CDR3 in amino acids: CSAHSGTSATGELFF. In DNA, the CDR3 is TGCAGTGCTCACTCCGGGACTAGCGCCACCGGGGAGCTGTTTTTT.

This clonotype was observed at least ten times. The J gene is TRBJ1-1, the V gene TRBV28, with 9 bases fitting TRBD1. Germline trimming cut 5 bases from V and 3 bases from J; bases unmatched to any gene: 4. Looked up from germline, CDR1 is MDHEN and CDR2 is SYDVKM. The CDR3 has 14 amino acids. CDR3 loop: CASSPGDRDTEAFF. The CDR3 nucleotides are TGTGCCAGCAGTCCCGGGGACAGGGACACTGAAGCTTTCTTT.

This chain connects TRBV12-3 or TRBV12-4 to TRBJ1-5; D is possibly TRBD1 (5 bases). The CDR3 extends over 15 amino acids. V lost 2 bases and J lost 5, with 13 bases in between. CDR3 loop: CASSLSGARDQPQHF. The CDR3 nucleotides are TGTGCCAGCAGTTTAAGTGGGGCTAGGGATCAGCCCCAGCATTTT.

Ten or more counts support this clonotype. The gene calls are TRBV7-9 and TRBJ2-1; the match to TRBD2 covers 11 bases. Germline CDR1 SEHNR, CDR2 FQNEAQ (reference sequence). Germline trimming cut 4 bases from V and 7 bases from J; bases unmatched to any gene: 6. The CDR3 is 15 residues long. The CDR3 DNA sequence: TGTGCCAGCAGCTCGGGACTAGCGGTATCAAATGAGCAGTTCTTC. This gives the protein CASSSGLAVSNEQFF.

This clonotype was seen at least ten times. V is TRBV11-2 and J is TRBJ2-2, with 7 bases lining up with TRBD1. This CDR3 spans 16 amino acids. CDR1 and CDR2 (germline): SGHAT, FQNNGV. Trimming at V came to 4 bases and at J to 4 bases, leaving 9 bases not matched to a gene. The CDR3 loop reads CASSSLTGKGTGELFF. The DNA of the CDR3 is TGTGCCAGCAGCTCATTGACAGGGAAAGGCACCGGGGAGCTGTTTTTT.

A word on this clonotype: This sequence is one base from a far larger clone and is likely a read error. CDR3: CASSPEVTYYEQFF. CDR3 sequence (DNA): TGCGCCAGCAGCCCCGAGGTCACCTACTACGAGCAGTTCTTC. The chain couples TRBV5-1 to TRBJ2-1; unclear D gene. The CDR3 is made up of 14 amino acids. Trimming took 4 bases from V and 10 from J, leaving 18 bases between them. Germline V gene data show CDR1 as SGHRS and CDR2 as YFSETQ. The variable domain in full, completed from reference TRBV5-1 and TRBJ2-1, reads KAGVTQTPRYLIKTRGQQVTLSCSPISGHRSVSWYQQTPGQGLQFLFEYFSETQRNKGNFPGRFSGRQFSNSRSEMNVSTLELGDSALYLCASSPEVTYYEQFFGPGTRLTVL.

This clonotype was counted many times. The chain carries TRBV7-3 and TRBJ1-1, with D possibly being TRBD1 (6 bases). CDR1 is SGHTA and CDR2 is FQGTGA in the germline V gene. With 2 bases removed from V and 1 base from J, the gap between germline ends came to 17 bases. The CDR3 runs to 17 residues. Here the CDR3 DNA reads TGTGCCAGCAGCTTACACGGGACATCTCACGGGAACACTGAAGCTTTCTTT. Amino acids: CASSLHGTSHGNTEAFF.

The sample holds many counts of this clonotype. The rearrangement links TRBV27 to TRBJ2-3, with TRBD2 matching 12 bases. The germline V gene has CDR1 MNHEY and CDR2 SMNVEV (reference sequence). V lost 4 bases to trimming and J lost 1 base; unmatched junction nucleotides: 9. The CDR3 extends over 18 amino acids. This CDR3 reads CASSSTSGSDGGTDTQYF. Here the CDR3 DNA reads TGTGCCAGCAGTTCGACTAGCGGGAGCGATGGAGGCACAGATACGCAGTATTTT.

The V and J genes are TRBV19 and TRBJ2-1, with 7 bases aligning to TRBD2. Germline V lookup: CDR1 LNHDA, CDR2 SQIVND (reference sequence). This CDR3 region has 14 residues. The junction had 3 bases not matched to a gene; V was cut back by 3 bases and J by 4 bases. CDR3 coding DNA: TGTGCCAGTAGTATGGCTAGCGGATACAATGAGCAGTTCTTC. Translating it yields CASSMASGYNEQFF.

Ten or more counts support this clonotype. CDR3 sequence: CAISERGGSYNEQFF. CDR3 sequence (DNA): TGTGCCATCAGTGAAAGGGGGGGTTCCTACAATGAGCAGTTCTTC. The rearrangement links TRBV10-3 to TRBJ2-1; perhaps TRBD2 as D (7 bases). The CDR3 spans 15 residues. CDR1 is ENHRY, CDR2 SYGVKD, per germline. With 3 bases removed from V and 1 base from J, the gap between germline ends came to 10 bases.

V gene TRBV20-1 combines with J gene TRBJ2-1; weak D call: TRBD2 (5 bases). Trimming took 2 bases from V and 9 from J, leaving 26 bases between them. The germline V gene encodes CDR1 DFQATT and CDR2 SNEGSKA (reference sequence). The CDR3 covers 17 residues. CDR3 residues: CSARTPPTSLFFREQFF. For the CDR3, the DNA is TGCAGTGCTAGAACCCCCCCAACTAGTTTATTTTTCCGTGAGCAGTTCTTC.

This clonotype was observed a handful of times. The genes are TRBV29-1 and TRBJ2-4; D is possibly TRBD2 (6 bases). V was shortened by 4 bases and J by 6 bases, with 10 bases between the two germline ends. Germline V gene data show CDR1 as SQVTM and CDR2 as ANQGSEA. The CDR3 has 12 amino acids. The CDR3 DNA is TGCAGCGTTGGGAGGGGAGGAAACATTCAGTACTTC. Protein: CSVGRGGNIQYF.

In this sample, this clonotype turned up many times. This chain uses TRBV12-3 or TRBV12-4 with TRBJ1-3; D is uncertain. V was clipped by 7 bases and J by 0 bases, with 13 bases between them. The CDR3 has 15 residues. CDR3: CASTLRAYSGNTIYF. The DNA for the CDR3 is TGTGCCAGCACCCTTCGGGCCTACTCTGGAAACACCATATATTTT.

This clonotype was picked up many times. CDR3 DNA: TGTGCCAGCAGTTCGGCCACAGACAATGAGCAGTTCTTC. Its protein is CASSSATDNEQFF. V is TRBV7-9 and J is TRBJ2-1, with no clear D. Germline V CDR1 and CDR2: SEHNR, FQNEAQ (reference sequence). CDR3 size: 13 residues. Trimming took off 6 bases at V and 5 bases at J, with 11 bases between the two ends.

This clonotype has only a few counts. The rearrangement links TRBV29-1 to TRBJ2-7; D is unclear. V lost 3 bases and J lost 4, with 10 bases in between. This CDR3 is 12 amino acids long. CDR1 and CDR2 from the germline V gene are SQVTM and ANQGSEA. The CDR3 sequence: CSVEELGYEQYF. The CDR3 nucleotides are TGCAGCGTTGAGGAGTTGGGATACGAGCAGTACTTC.

The chain recombines TRBV14 with TRBJ2-2, with no clear D. The V end was cut by 0 bases, the J end by 12 bases, with 11 bases between. The CDR3 length is 13 residues. The V gene's germline CDR1 is SGHDN and CDR2 FVKESK. As DNA, the CDR3 is TGTGCCAGCAGCCAAGATTACGGGTCGAAGCTGTTTTTT. The encoded protein is CASSQDYGSKLFF. Supplemented by reference TRBV14 and TRBJ2-2, the full variable domain reads EAGVTQFPSHSVIEKGQTVTLRCDPISGHDNLYWYRRVMGKEIKFLLHFVKESKQDESGMPNNRFLAERTGGTYSTLKVQPAELEDSGVYFCASSQDYGSKLFFGEGSRLTVL.